The next 25 T cell receptor beta chains were all read from a single sample in a study. Clones were sequenced by immunoSEQ multiplex PCR, and TCRdb holds only the in-frame ones, with some missing. The sample records some 48,000 clones, more than 80% being singletons. The sequencing input was PBMCs. Receptors originate from a middle-aged man with rheumatoid arthritis.

The chain is built from TRBV11-2 and TRBJ2-4; the D call may be TRBD1 or TRBD2 (5 bases each). The CDR3 runs 15 residues. The germline gives CDR1 SGHAT, CDR2 FQNNGV. V lost 5 bases and J 3 bases, leaving 14 bases between the germline ends. Written as DNA, the CDR3 is TGTGCCAGCAGCGAGGGGTTATTAGTCAAAAACATTCAGTACTTC. Protein product: CASSEGLLVKNIQYF.

The rearrangement joins TRBV7-2 to TRBJ1-3, with D unclear. Per the germline V gene, CDR1 is SGHTA and CDR2 is FQGNSA. The CDR3 sequence is 14 residues long. V was cut by 1 base and J by 3 bases, with 7 bases left in between. CDR3 amino acids: CASSLVGFGNTIYF. DNA of the CDR3: TGTGCCAGCAGCTTAGTAGGATTTGGAAACACCATATATTTT. The full variable domain, with the rest looked up from reference TRBV7-2 and TRBJ1-3, is GAGVSQSPSNKVTEKGKDVELRCDPISGHTALYWYRQSLGQGLEFLIYFQGNSAPDKSGLPSDRFSAERTGGSVSTLTIQRTQQEDSAVYLCASSLVGFGNTIYFGEGSWLTVV.

This rearrangement joins TRBV5-1 to TRBJ2-5, with D possibly being TRBD1 (5 bases). V was pared by 0 bases and J by 0 bases, with 12 bases between. Germline values: CDR1 SGHRS, CDR2 YFSETQ. This CDR3 spans 16 amino acids. The DNA of the CDR3 is TGCGCCAGCAGCTTGGGACAGCGATTGTACCAAGAGACCCAGTACTTC. This codes for CASSLGQRLYQETQYF. Variable domain in full (rest from reference TRBV5-1 and TRBJ2-5): KAGVTQTPRYLIKTRGQQVTLSCSPISGHRSVSWYQQTPGQGLQFLFEYFSETQRNKGNFPGRFSGRQFSNSRSEMNVSTLELGDSALYLCASSLGQRLYQETQYFGPGTRLLVL.

The CDR3 DNA is TGTGCCAGCAGTTTACCCCTCCCGGGGGATACGCAGTATTTT. The encoded protein is CASSLPLPGDTQYF. The chain joins TRBV28 to TRBJ2-3; TRBD2 might be the D (5 bases). CDR1 is MDHEN, CDR2 SYDVKM, per germline. V gave up 2 bases and J gave up 6 bases, with 12 bases separating them. The CDR3 runs to 14 residues. The variable domain in full, with the rest retrieved from reference TRBV28 and TRBJ2-3, is DVKVTQSSRYLVKRTGEKVFLECVQDMDHENMFWYRQDPGLGLRLIYFSYDVKMKEKGDIPEGYSVSREKKERFSLILESASTNQTSMYLCASSLPLPGDTQYFGPGTRLTVL.

V is TRBV28 and J is TRBJ1-4; D gene unclear. Per germline, CDR1 MDHEN and CDR2 SYDVKM. The CDR3 extends over 10 amino acids. Trimming took 5 bases from V and 10 from J, leaving 5 bases between them. CDR3 coding DNA: TGTGCCAGCAGTCGTAGAAAACTGTTTTTT. Encoded protein: CASSRRKLFF.

The chain links TRBV12-5 to TRBJ2-7; tentatively, D is TRBD1 (5 bases). The CDR3 length is 13 residues. CDR1 and CDR2 (germline): LGHNT, FRNRAP. Between the trimmed V and J ends, which lost 4 bases and 5 bases, there was a span of 12 bases. CDR3 DNA: TGTGCTAGTGGTTGGAATGGACAAAACGAGCAGTACTTC. Its protein product is CASGWNGQNEQYF.

V usage is TRBV7-9 and J usage is TRBJ1-2; D call uncertain. Germline V gene sequence: CDR1 SEHNR, CDR2 FQNEAQ (reference sequence). V shed 7 bases and J shed 5 bases, with 17 bases lying between them. The CDR3 length is 14 residues. The CDR3 protein is CASMRGQAFYGYTF. The DNA of the CDR3 is TGTGCCAGCATGCGGGGTCAGGCCTTTTATGGCTACACCTTC.

The chain recombines TRBV7-3 with TRBJ2-2, with TRBD2 matching over 8 bases. J was trimmed by 7 bases and V by 4 bases; bases with no gene match: 8. Germline V gene data show CDR1 as SGHTA and CDR2 as FQGTGA. The CDR3 is 15 amino acids. The CDR3 region is CASSWRGARDGELFF. CDR3 nucleotide sequence: TGTGCCAGCAGCTGGCGGGGGGCCAGGGACGGGGAGCTGTTTTTT.

The rearrangement uses TRBV11-3 and TRBJ2-3; D remains ambiguous. The CDR3 consists of 14 residues. The germline V and J ends were trimmed by 1 base and 1 base, with 6 bases remaining between them. Germline assignment: CDR1 SGHNT and CDR2 YENEEA. CDR3 amino acids: CASSLVSGTDTQYF. The CDR3 DNA follows: TGTGCCAGCAGCTTAGTGTCCGGCACAGATACGCAGTATTTT.

This chain links TRBV12-5 with TRBJ2-3; no definite D call. This CDR3 is built from 11 residues. The germline V gene encodes CDR1 LGHNT and CDR2 FRNRAP. V shed 6 bases and J shed 0 bases, with 1 base lying between them. For the CDR3, the DNA is TGTGCTAGTGGCAGCACAGATACGCAGTATTTT. Encoded protein: CASGSTDTQYF.

The V gene is TRBV6-2 or TRBV6-3, the J gene TRBJ2-1; D is ambiguous. Trimming took 5 bases from V and 8 from J, leaving 7 bases between them. The germline CDR1 and CDR2 sequences are MNHEY and SVGEGT. The CDR3 contains 11 residues. The CDR3 sequence is CASSLPDEQFF. In DNA form, the CDR3 reads TGTGCCAGCAGTCTCCCTGATGAGCAGTTCTTC.

This chain links TRBV4-3 with TRBJ1-2; D is possibly TRBD1 (6 bases). The germline V gene has CDR1 LGHNA and CDR2 YSLEER. This CDR3 is 15 amino acids long. V was shortened by 4 bases and J by 6 bases, with 18 bases between the two germline ends. CDR3 DNA sequence: TGCGCCAGCAGCCCTAAGGACAGCTTTTTCGATGGCTACACCTTC. This encodes CASSPKDSFFDGYTF.

This clone was found once. V and J are TRBV24-1 and TRBJ1-4; D possibly corresponds to TRBD1 (6 bases). The V and J ends lost 2 bases and 5 bases respectively, with 14 bases between them. Germline V gives CDR1 KGHDR, CDR2 SFDVKD. The CDR3 has 16 residues. The CDR3 loop is CATSDSTGLLNEKLFF. CDR3 nucleotides: TGTGCCACCAGTGATTCCACAGGGCTACTCAATGAAAAACTGTTTTTT.

The chain links TRBV3-1 (or the pseudogene TRBV3-2) to TRBJ1-6, with D unclear. Germline V lookup: CDR1 LGHDT, CDR2 YNNKEL (reference sequence). V lost 4 bases and J 14 bases, leaving 18 bases between the germline ends. This CDR3 is built from 14 residues. In DNA, the CDR3 is TGTGCCAGCAGCCTTAAGACACGGGGTGTGGCCCTCCACTTT. It specifies CASSLKTRGVALHF.

This sequence joins TRBV7-3 and TRBJ2-1; the match to TRBD2 covers 9 bases. This CDR3 has 16 amino acids. In germline, CDR1 is SGHTA, CDR2 FQGTGA. V gave up 4 bases and J gave up 5 bases; unmatched junction bases: 9. The CDR3 reads CASSSPGGTSNNEQFF. The DNA of the CDR3 is TGTGCCAGCAGCTCCCCAGGAGGGACTAGCAACAATGAGCAGTTCTTC.

The rearrangement links TRBV7-3 to TRBJ1-1; D gene uncertain. The germline CDR1 and CDR2 sequences are SGHTA and FQGTGA. The germline V and J ends were trimmed by 4 bases and 8 bases, with 14 bases remaining between them. This CDR3 has 13 amino acids. The CDR3 sequence: CASSWRAGSEAFF. The CDR3 DNA follows: TGTGCCAGCAGCTGGCGGGCAGGTTCGGAAGCTTTCTTT.

This chain joins TRBV2 and TRBJ1-1, with TRBD1 identical over 8 bases. V lost 8 bases, J lost 8 bases, and 4 bases stayed unmatched. The CDR3 loop spans 11 amino acids. Germline V lookup: CDR1 SNHLY, CDR2 FYNNEI. CDR3 protein: CASYRGVEAFF. The CDR3 DNA reads TGTGCCAGCTACAGGGGGGTGGAAGCTTTCTTT.

CDR3 DNA: TGTGCCAGCAGCGTTTTCAAAGGGACAGGGAGCTCCTACAATGAGCAGTTCTTC. Amino acid sequence: CASSVFKGTGSSYNEQFF. The chain carries TRBV9 and TRBJ2-1, with 9 bases matching TRBD1. J was trimmed by 0 bases and V by 2 bases; bases with no gene match: 9. The germline CDR1 and CDR2 sequences are SGDLS and YYNGEE. CDR3 length: 18 residues.

This rearrangement joins TRBV2 to TRBJ1-5, with no clear D. V gave up 6 bases and J gave up 0 bases, with 6 bases separating them. The germline V gene encodes CDR1 SNHLY and CDR2 FYNNEI. This CDR3 has 13 amino acids. CDR3 bases: TGTGCCAGCAGCAGAGATAGCAATCAGCCCCAGCATTTT. Its translation is CASSRDSNQPQHF. The full variable domain, rest sourced from reference TRBV2 and TRBJ1-5, is EPEVTQTPSHQVTQMGQEVILRCVPISNHLYFYWYRQILGQKVEFLVSFYNNEISEKSEIFDDQFSVERPDGSNFTLKIRSTKLEDSAMYFCASSRDSNQPQHFGDGTRLSIL.

The rearrangement uses TRBV6-6 and TRBJ1-5; 9 bases fit TRBD1. The CDR3 is made up of 14 amino acids. J was trimmed by 6 bases and V by 8 bases; bases with no gene match: 8. Per the germline V gene, CDR1 is MNHNY and CDR2 is SVGAGI (reference sequence). CDR3 in amino acids: CASEDRGLGQPQHF. The CDR3 DNA sequence: TGTGCCAGCGAAGACAGGGGGTTGGGTCAGCCCCAGCATTTT.

The rearrangement uses TRBV14 and TRBJ2-5; possibly TRBD1 for D (6 bases). This CDR3 has 14 residues. V lost 4 bases to trimming and J lost 2 bases, with 11 bases between them. The germline gives CDR1 SGHDN, CDR2 FVKESK. CDR3 residues: CASSLNRAQETQYF. In nucleotides, the CDR3 is TGTGCCAGCAGCCTTAACAGGGCACAAGAGACCCAGTACTTC.

This chain connects TRBV12-3 or TRBV12-4 to TRBJ1-2; D is perhaps TRBD1 (5 bases). The CDR3 consists of 13 residues. V was cut by 7 bases and J by 6 bases, with 15 bases left in between. The CDR3 coding sequence is TGTGCCAGCACCTGGGCAGGGTCGAATGGCTACACCTTC. The encoded protein is CASTWAGSNGYTF.

The CDR3 sequence is CASSSLEGIYTEAFF. DNA of the CDR3: TGTGCCAGCAGTTCTCTTGAGGGGATATACACTGAAGCTTTCTTT. This chain joins TRBV6-5 and TRBJ1-1, with D possibly matching TRBD1 (5 bases). CDR1 and CDR2 (germline): MNHEY, SVGAGI. V lost 4 bases to trimming and J lost 3 bases, with 15 bases between them. CDR3 length: 15 residues.

The CDR3 loop reads CASSPYLGWDTEAFF. The CDR3 DNA reads as TGTGCCAGCTCACCATATCTGGGGTGGGACACTGAAGCTTTCTTT. The chain recombines TRBV18 with TRBJ1-1, with no clear D. The germline V and J ends were trimmed by 2 bases and 3 bases, with 13 bases remaining between them. The CDR3 length is 15 residues. Germline CDR1 KGHSH, CDR2 LQKENI.

V usage is TRBV5-1 and J usage is TRBJ2-1; maybe TRBD1 (5 bases). V lost 1 base, J lost 5 bases, and 10 bases lay in between. This CDR3 has 14 residues. Germline assignment: CDR1 SGHRS and CDR2 YFSETQ. The CDR3, as DNA: TGCGCCAGCAGCTTGAGGGGCAAGGACAATGAGCAGTTCTTC. Protein product: CASSLRGKDNEQFF.